The T cell receptor (beta chain) described here comes from a study of blood T cell repertoires in COVID-19. Libraries were prepared by immunoSEQ multiplex PCR; TCRdb keeps only in-frame clonotypes and omits some of them. The sample shows 100,000 to 150,000 clones, around 88% of them seen only once. Germline V gives CDR1 MGHDK, CDR2 SYGVNS. The length of the CDR3 is 17 residues. J gave up 5 bases and V 10 bases, and 15 bases lay outside the gene matches. This receptor was taken from a man aged 50-60 years with active or convalescent COVID-19. The sequenced sample consisted of peripheral blood. The V and J genes are TRBV25-1 and TRBJ2-2; 11 bases are shared with TRBD1. This CDR3 reads CATSPRTGGFDTGELFF. The CDR3 bases are TGTGCCACATCACCCCGGACAGGGGGCTTTGATACCGGGGAGCTGTTTTTT.